This TCR beta chain comes out of a study of early T cells in non-severe SARS-CoV-2 infection. Overall study context: Chains were not paired, and sequencing was done on bulk RNA from unsorted whole blood.

Germline CDR1 reads SEHNR; CDR2 reads FQNEAQ (reference sequence). The CDR3 length is 13 residues. The V end lost 4 bases, the J end lost 1 base, and 7 bases lay between the germline ends. Individual cDNA molecules each received unique molecular identifiers attached to them. TCRdb used MiXCR to reprocess the 5' RACE reads, holding one entry per CDR3 protein. Of roughly 60,000 distinct CDR3 sequences in the sample, 7% to 8% were seen once. Broader study findings: Private and CD4 specificities were missed by VDJdb matching, skewed to anti-spike CD8.

This clonotype was detected ten times or more. The antigen is undetermined. This chain uses TRBV7-9 with TRBJ2-5, with D unresolved. What was sequenced was whole blood. The clonotype was recovered from an adult who was a healthcare worker with PCR-confirmed SARS-CoV-2 infection or an uninfected control (not recorded which). CDR3 loop: CASSSRGQETQYF. The CDR3 coding sequence is TGTGCCAGCAGCTCGCGAGGCCAAGAGACCCAGTACTTC.